This T cell receptor (beta chain) was obtained from a study of beta chain features in type 1 diabetes. Study findings and constraints: A pattern of fewer insertions and more deletions at VDJ junctions was seen in type 1 diabetes patients.

A note on this clone: Its specificity is not known.

TCRB transcripts that were expressed got sequenced, as all of the isolated RNA had been reverse transcribed. Libraries were prepared by immunoSEQ multiplex PCR; TCRdb keeps only in-frame clonotypes and omits some of them. The data contain 620,000 or so clones, around 16% of them singletons. Deletions cut 2 bases from V and 3 bases from J, with 8 bases between. Germline assignment: CDR1 LNHDA and CDR2 SQIVND (reference sequence). CDR3 length: 13 residues. The clonotype was recovered from a young man in good health. Sequencing was performed on naive CD4+ T cells from blood. The chain joins TRBV19 to TRBJ2-7, with D perhaps TRBD1 (5 bases). CDR3 amino acids: CASSITGHYEQYF. CDR3 in DNA: TGTGCCAGTAGTATAACAGGACACTACGAGCAGTACTTC.